The 6 T cell receptor beta chains below come from one sample, sequenced in a study of OX40 agonist ivuxolimab in advanced cancers. Measured with immunoSEQ multiplex PCR; TCRdb has only the in-frame clones, and not every one. The sample consists of roughly 50,000 clones, roughly 84% of them appearing once. This specimen was CD4+ or CD8+ T cells sorted from blood, taken in a trial of the OX40 agonist ivuxolimab. Every receptor here comes from an adult with an advanced solid tumor such as melanoma, head and neck, liver or kidney cancer.

This clone was recorded a few times. The gene calls are TRBV28 and TRBJ1-1; 8 nucleotides align to TRBD1. Germline CDR1 and CDR2: MDHEN and SYDVKM. The CDR3 spans 14 residues. Trimming took 5 bases from V and 1 from J; bases not matched to a gene: 3. The CDR3 DNA reads TGTGCCAGCAGTGACACAGGGGGGAACACTGAAGCTTTCTTT. Translating gives CASSDTGGNTEAFF.

This clone was detected once. The chain carries TRBV28 and TRBJ1-5; D uncertain. Germline loops: CDR1 MDHEN, CDR2 SYDVKM. The V and J ends lost 6 bases and 10 bases respectively, with 10 bases between them. This CDR3 has 11 amino acids. DNA for the CDR3: TGTGCCAGCAGCCACATCCTCCCCCAGCATTTT. The encoded protein is CASSHILPQHF. The whole variable domain, filled in from reference TRBV28 and TRBJ1-5, reads DVKVTQSSRYLVKRTGEKVFLECVQDMDHENMFWYRQDPGLGLRLIYFSYDVKMKEKGDIPEGYSVSREKKERFSLILESASTNQTSMYLCASSHILPQHFGDGTRLSIL.

The chain has TRBV19 and TRBJ1-1, with D possibly matching TRBD1 (6 bases). V shed 5 bases and J shed 4 bases, with 20 bases lying between them. The CDR3 loop spans 16 amino acids. Germline V lookup: CDR1 LNHDA, CDR2 SQIVND (reference sequence). CDR3 nucleotide sequence: TGTGCCAGTAGTTCCCACAGGGAGTTTGTGAGCACTGAAGCTTTCTTT. Translation: CASSSHREFVSTEAFF.

The CDR3 sequence: CASSSLGDSEAFF. CDR3 in DNA: TGTGCCAGCAGTTCGCTGGGGGACAGTGAAGCTTTCTTT. This chain links TRBV6-5 with TRBJ1-1; 7 positions match TRBD1. Trimming at V came to 4 bases and at J to 7 bases, leaving 6 bases not matched to a gene. CDR3 length: 13 residues. In germline, CDR1 is MNHEY, CDR2 SVGAGI.

This rearrangement joins TRBV2 to TRBJ2-1, with D perhaps assigned TRBD1 or TRBD2 (6 bases each). V lost 6 bases and J lost 0, with 15 bases in between. Looked up from germline, CDR1 is SNHLY and CDR2 is FYNNEI. The CDR3 loop spans 16 amino acids. CDR3 bases: TGTGCCAGCAGGGAGGGGGGCTCCGTCTCCTACAATGAGCAGTTCTTC. Its protein product is CASREGGSVSYNEQFF.

The CDR3 DNA sequence: TGTGCCAGTACCCGGGGGACTAGCGGGTCGGGATCCTACGAGCAGTACTTC. This sequence encodes CASTRGTSGSGSYEQYF. This chain links TRBV19 with TRBJ2-7; 12 bases map to TRBD2. Trimming cost V 7 bases and J 1 base; bases outside gene matches: 11. This CDR3 contains 17 residues. Per germline, CDR1 LNHDA and CDR2 SQIVND (reference sequence).